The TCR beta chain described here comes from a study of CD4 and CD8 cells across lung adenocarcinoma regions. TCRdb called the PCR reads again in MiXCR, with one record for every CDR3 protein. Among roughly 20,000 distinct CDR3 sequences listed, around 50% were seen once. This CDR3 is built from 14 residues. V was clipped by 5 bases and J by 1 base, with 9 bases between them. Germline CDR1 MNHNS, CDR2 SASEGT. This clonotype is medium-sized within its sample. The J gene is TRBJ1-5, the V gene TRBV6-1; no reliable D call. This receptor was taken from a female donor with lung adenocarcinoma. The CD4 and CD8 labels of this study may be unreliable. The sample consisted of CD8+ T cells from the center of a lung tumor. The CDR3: CASSPTASNQPQHF. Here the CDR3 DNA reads TGTGCCAGCAGTCCCACAGCAAGCAATCAGCCCCAGCATTTT.